One sample yielded the 14 T cell receptor beta chains listed below, sequenced in a study of beta chain features in type 1 diabetes. The sequenced template was cDNA made from the entire isolated RNA. Here immunoSEQ multiplex PCR was the method, and the copy in TCRdb shows in-frame clones only, minus some. The table lists 680,000 or so clones, roughly a sixth of them singletons. Sequencing was performed on naive CD4+ T cells from blood. Receptors originate from a man aged 18 to 35 in good health.

This clone was found a few times. The chain uses TRBV18 and TRBJ1-2; D not resolved. V was trimmed by 6 bases and J by 5 bases, leaving 37 bases between them. The V gene's germline CDR1 is KGHSH and CDR2 LQKENI. The CDR3 sequence is 21 residues long. DNA of the CDR3: TGTGCCAGCTCCTCCACTACGGTTAACATCCCGGGCCGAAGGGAACTGTATGGCTACACCTTC. Translated: CASSSTTVNIPGRRELYGYTF.

V and J are TRBV23-1 and TRBJ2-5; TRBD1 aligns across 8 bases. TRBV23-1 is filed as an ORF, its function uncertain. The V segment lost 4 bases and the J segment 5 bases; nucleotides outside the gene matches: 9. The CDR3 runs to 15 residues. CDR3: CASSLPDRESETQYF. CDR3 coding DNA: TGCGCCAGCAGTCTTCCGGACAGGGAGTCGGAGACCCAGTACTTC.

The chain couples TRBV27 to TRBJ1-5; tentatively, D is TRBD1 (6 bases). V gave up 3 bases and J gave up 2 bases, with 17 bases separating them. The CDR3 is made up of 17 amino acids. Per germline, CDR1 MNHEY and CDR2 SMNVEV (reference sequence). The CDR3 region is CASSFAHSGVGNQPQHF. As DNA, the CDR3 is TGTGCCAGCAGTTTTGCCCACTCAGGGGTGGGCAATCAGCCCCAGCATTTT.

This clone has just a few counts. The rearrangement joins TRBV7-2 to TRBJ1-5; D gene ambiguous. The CDR3 is made up of 13 amino acids. Per germline, CDR1 SGHTA and CDR2 FQGNSA. The V and J ends lost 4 bases and 5 bases respectively, with 9 bases between them. The CDR3 sequence is CASSWTLDQPQHF. CDR3 DNA: TGTGCCAGCAGCTGGACCCTTGATCAGCCCCAGCATTTT.

This clone was seen a few times. This chain uses TRBV7-8 with TRBJ2-7; the D gene is possibly TRBD2 (5 bases). The germline CDR1 and CDR2 sequences are SGHVS and FQNEAQ. CDR3 length: 15 amino acids. With 5 bases removed from V and 3 bases from J, the gap between germline ends came to 17 bases. The CDR3 nucleotides read TGTGCCAGCAGCCATGCGGGCGGACGTTTCTACGAGCAGTACTTC. This encodes CASSHAGGRFYEQYF. Variable domain in full (rest from reference TRBV7-8 and TRBJ2-7): GAGVSQSPRYKVAKRGQDVALRCDPISGHVSLFWYQQALGQGPEFLTYFQNEAQLDKSGLPSDRFFAERPEGSVSTLKIQRTQQEDSAVYLCASSHAGGRFYEQYFGPGTRLTVT.

This clone has more than one count but fewer than ten. The genes are TRBV2 and TRBJ2-7; D might be TRBD2 (6 bases). The germline CDR1 and CDR2 sequences are SNHLY and FYNNEI. The germline V and J ends were trimmed by 6 bases and 7 bases, with 10 bases remaining between them. The CDR3 covers 11 residues. CDR3 sequence (DNA): TGTGCCAGCAGAGAGGCGGGAGAGCAGTACTTC. Amino acid sequence: CASREAGEQYF.

V usage is TRBV29-1 and J usage is TRBJ2-2, with 9 bases matching TRBD2. The length of the CDR3 is 16 residues. With 0 bases clipped from V and 1 base from J, the junction kept 3 bases outside the gene matches. Germline assignment: CDR1 SQVTM and CDR2 ANQGSEA. The CDR3 nucleotides are TGCAGCGTTGAAGATCTAGCGGGGAGGAACACCGGGGAGCTGTTTTTT. Amino acid sequence: CSVEDLAGRNTGELFF.

The V gene is TRBV19, the J gene TRBJ1-2, with D unclear. Germline V lookup: CDR1 LNHDA, CDR2 SQIVND (reference sequence). The CDR3 is 15 residues long. With 8 bases removed from V and 0 bases from J, the gap between germline ends came to 16 bases. This chain's CDR3 is CASGVADISNYGYTF. The CDR3 DNA reads TGTGCCAGTGGGGTGGCCGACATCTCTAACTATGGCTACACCTTC.

In its sample, this clone was seen a few times. The CDR3 DNA follows: TGTGCCTGGCTGGGGACAGGGGTAGGAAACACCATATATTTT. This sequence encodes CAWLGTGVGNTIYF. The chain carries TRBV30 and TRBJ1-3, with 10 bases identical to TRBD1. Trimming cost V 5 bases and J 4 bases; bases outside gene matches: 5. This CDR3 has 14 amino acids. Germline V gene lookup returns CDR1 GTSNPN and CDR2 SVGIG (reference sequence).

The chain is built from TRBV9 and TRBJ2-3, with 10 bases matching TRBD2. The CDR3 is 15 amino acids. V shed 4 bases, J shed 4 bases, and the junction held 6 bases outside the gene matches. The germline V gene encodes CDR1 SGDLS and CDR2 YYNGEE. The CDR3 loop reads CASSLRTSGPDTQYF. The DNA for the CDR3 is TGTGCCAGCAGCCTCCGGACTAGCGGTCCAGATACGCAGTATTTT.

The CDR3 DNA reads as TGTGCCAGCAGCTTAGGGCGGCGGGACAGGGGAGAAGGCTACACCTTC. Its translation: CASSLGRRDRGEGYTF. The chain uses TRBV7-9 and TRBJ1-2; 10 positions match TRBD1. The CDR3 length is 16 residues. Germline CDR1 SEHNR, CDR2 FQNEAQ (reference sequence). The J segment lost 8 bases and the V segment lost 1 base, leaving 10 bases of the junction unmatched.

The sample holds a few counts of this clone. The rearrangement joins TRBV29-1 to TRBJ2-3, with 7 bases that match TRBD1. The CDR3 runs to 11 residues. V lost 8 bases, J lost 5 bases, and 4 bases stayed unmatched. Germline-derived CDR1 and CDR2 are SQVTM and ANQGSEA. CDR3 region: CSSNRGDTQYF. CDR3 bases: TGCAGCTCTAACAGGGGAGATACGCAGTATTTT.

This clone was observed a few times. J is TRBJ1-1 and V is TRBV5-6; D is uncertain. Looked up from germline, CDR1 is SGHDT and CDR2 is YYEEEE. The germline V and J ends were trimmed by 0 bases and 0 bases, with 12 bases remaining between them. The CDR3 extends over 16 amino acids. This CDR3 reads CASSLAGWQVNTEAFF. The CDR3 bases are TGTGCCAGCAGCTTGGCCGGTTGGCAGGTGAACACTGAAGCTTTCTTT.

Only a few counts were recorded for this clone. This same CDR3 is encoded by further DNA sequences in the sample. The J gene is TRBJ1-1, the V gene TRBV18, with 7 bases identical to TRBD1. The CDR3 spans 15 residues. Trimming took 0 bases from V and 1 from J; bases not matched to a gene: 2. Germline assignment: CDR1 KGHSH and CDR2 LQKENI. CDR3 sequence (DNA): TGTGCCAGCTCACCACCGGGGACAGCGAACACTGAAGCTTTCTTT. Protein sequence: CASSPPGTANTEAFF.